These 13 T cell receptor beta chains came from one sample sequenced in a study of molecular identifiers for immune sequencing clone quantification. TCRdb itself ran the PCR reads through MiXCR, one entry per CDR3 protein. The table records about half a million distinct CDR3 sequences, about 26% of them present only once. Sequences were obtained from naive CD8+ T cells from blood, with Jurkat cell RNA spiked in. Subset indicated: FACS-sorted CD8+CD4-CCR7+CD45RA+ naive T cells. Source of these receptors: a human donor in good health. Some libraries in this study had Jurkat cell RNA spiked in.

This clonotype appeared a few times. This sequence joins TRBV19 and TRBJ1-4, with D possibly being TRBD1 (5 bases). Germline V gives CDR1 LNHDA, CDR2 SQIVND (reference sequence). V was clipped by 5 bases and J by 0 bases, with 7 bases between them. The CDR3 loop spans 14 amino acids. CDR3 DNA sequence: TGTGCCAGTAGTGTGACAGCAACTAATGAAAAACTGTTTTTT. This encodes CASSVTATNEKLFF.

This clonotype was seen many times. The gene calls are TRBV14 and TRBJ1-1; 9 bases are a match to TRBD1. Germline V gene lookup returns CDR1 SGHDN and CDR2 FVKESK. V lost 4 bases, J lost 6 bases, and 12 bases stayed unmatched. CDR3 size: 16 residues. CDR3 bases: TGTGCCAGCAGCCCACGGTATACAGGGGGCGGACCTGAAGCTTTCTTT. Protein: CASSPRYTGGGPEAFF.

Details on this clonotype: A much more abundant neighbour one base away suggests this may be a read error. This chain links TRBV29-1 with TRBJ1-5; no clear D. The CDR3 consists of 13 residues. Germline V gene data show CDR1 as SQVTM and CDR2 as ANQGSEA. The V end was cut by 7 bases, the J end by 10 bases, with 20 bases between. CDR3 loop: CSGDQPRGHPQHF. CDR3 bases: TGCAGCGGGGATCAGCCGCGGGGTCACCCCCAGCATTTT.

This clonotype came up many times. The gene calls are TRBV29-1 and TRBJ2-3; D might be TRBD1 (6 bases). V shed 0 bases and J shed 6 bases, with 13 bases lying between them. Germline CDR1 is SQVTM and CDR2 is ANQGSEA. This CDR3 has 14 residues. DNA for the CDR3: TGCAGCGTTGAAGAGGCAGGGGAAACGGATACGCAGTATTTT. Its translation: CSVEEAGETDTQYF.

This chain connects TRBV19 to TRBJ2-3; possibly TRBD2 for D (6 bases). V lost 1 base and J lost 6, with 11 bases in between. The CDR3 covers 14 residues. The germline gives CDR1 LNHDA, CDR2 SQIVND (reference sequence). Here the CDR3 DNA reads TGTGCCAGTAGTATAGGCGGGGCTGTTGATACGCAGTATTTT. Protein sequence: CASSIGGAVDTQYF.

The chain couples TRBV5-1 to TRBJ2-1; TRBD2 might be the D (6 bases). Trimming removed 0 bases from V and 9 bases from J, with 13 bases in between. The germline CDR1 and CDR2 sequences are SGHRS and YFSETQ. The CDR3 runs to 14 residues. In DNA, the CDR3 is TGCGCCAGCAGCTTGGAGGCAGGAGGGTTTGAGCAGTTCTTC. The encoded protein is CASSLEAGGFEQFF. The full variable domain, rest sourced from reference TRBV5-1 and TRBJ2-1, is KAGVTQTPRYLIKTRGQQVTLSCSPISGHRSVSWYQQTPGQGLQFLFEYFSETQRNKGNFPGRFSGRQFSNSRSEMNVSTLELGDSALYLCASSLEAGGFEQFFGPGTRLTVL.

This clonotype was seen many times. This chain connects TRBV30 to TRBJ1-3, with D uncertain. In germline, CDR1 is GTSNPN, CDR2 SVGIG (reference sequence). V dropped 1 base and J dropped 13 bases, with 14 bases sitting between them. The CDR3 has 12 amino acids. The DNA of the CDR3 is TGTGCCTGGAGTGGATTGTCGGGAGAGATATATTTT. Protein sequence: CAWSGLSGEIYF.

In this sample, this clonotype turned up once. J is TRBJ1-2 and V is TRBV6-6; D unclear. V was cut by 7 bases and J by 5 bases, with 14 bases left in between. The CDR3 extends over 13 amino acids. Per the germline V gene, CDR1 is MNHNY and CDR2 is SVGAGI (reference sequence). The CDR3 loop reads CASNNATTYGYTF. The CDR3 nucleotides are TGTGCCAGCAATAATGCCACCACGTATGGCTACACCTTC.

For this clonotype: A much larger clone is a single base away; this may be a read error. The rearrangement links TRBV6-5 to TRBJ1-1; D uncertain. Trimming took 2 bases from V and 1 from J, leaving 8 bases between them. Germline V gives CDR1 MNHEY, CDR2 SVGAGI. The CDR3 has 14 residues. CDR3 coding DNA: TGTGCCAGCAGTTACGGGTTCTCGAACACTGAAGCTTTCTTT. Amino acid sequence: CASSYGFSNTEAFF.

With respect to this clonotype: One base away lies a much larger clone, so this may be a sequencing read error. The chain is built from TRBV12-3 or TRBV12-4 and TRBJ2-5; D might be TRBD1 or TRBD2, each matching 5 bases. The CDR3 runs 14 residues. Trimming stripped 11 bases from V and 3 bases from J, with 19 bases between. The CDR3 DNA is TGTGCCGGCACCCCGTTACTAGGGGAAGAGACCCAGTACTTC. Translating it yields CAGTPLLGEETQYF.

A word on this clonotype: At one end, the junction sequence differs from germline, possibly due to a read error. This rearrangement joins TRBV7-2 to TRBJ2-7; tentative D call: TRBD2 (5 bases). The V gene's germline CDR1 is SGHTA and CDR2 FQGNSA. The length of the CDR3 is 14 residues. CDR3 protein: CASSLVAGDYEHYF. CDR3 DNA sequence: TGTGCCAGCAGCTTAGTAGCCGGTGACTACGAGCACTACTTC. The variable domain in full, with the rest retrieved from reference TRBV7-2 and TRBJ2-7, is GAGVSQSPSNKVTEKGKDVELRCDPISGHTALYWYRQSLGQGLEFLIYFQGNSAPDKSGLPSDRFSAERTGGSVSTLTIQRTQQEDSAVYLCASSLVAGDYEHYFGPGTRLTVT.

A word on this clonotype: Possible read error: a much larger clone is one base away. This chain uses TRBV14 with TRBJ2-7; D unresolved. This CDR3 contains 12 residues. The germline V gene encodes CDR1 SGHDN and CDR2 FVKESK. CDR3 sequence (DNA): TGTGCCTGCAGCGAAGTTACTTACGAGCAGTACTTC. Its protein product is CACSEVTYEQYF.

The CDR3 here is CASSQDGTATYEQYF. In DNA form, the CDR3 reads TGCGCCAGCAGCCAAGATGGGACGGCGACCTACGAGCAGTACTTC. The chain employs TRBV4-1 and TRBJ2-7; either TRBD1 or TRBD2 may supply D (5 bases each). The CDR3 runs to 15 residues. The V and J ends lost 0 bases and 2 bases respectively, with 11 bases between them. CDR1 MGHRA and CDR2 YSYEKL come from the germline V gene.